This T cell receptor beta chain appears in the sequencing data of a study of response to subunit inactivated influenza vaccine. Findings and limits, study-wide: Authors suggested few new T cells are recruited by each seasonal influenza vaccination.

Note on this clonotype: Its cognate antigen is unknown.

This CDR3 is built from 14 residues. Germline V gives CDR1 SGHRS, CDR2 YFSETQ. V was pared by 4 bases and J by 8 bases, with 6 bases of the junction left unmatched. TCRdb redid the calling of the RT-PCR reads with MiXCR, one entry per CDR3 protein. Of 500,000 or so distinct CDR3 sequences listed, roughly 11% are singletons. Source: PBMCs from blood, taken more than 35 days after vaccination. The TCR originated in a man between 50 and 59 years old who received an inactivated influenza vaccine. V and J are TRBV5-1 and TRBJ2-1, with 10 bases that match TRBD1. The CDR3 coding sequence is TGCGCCAGCAGCCAGGGACAGGGGCTGTATGAGCAGTTCTTC. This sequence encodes CASSQGQGLYEQFF.